One sample yielded the 30 T cell receptor beta chains listed below, sequenced in a study of glioma-infiltrating T cells. Using RNA template, CDR3s of TCR alpha and beta were amplified with iRepertoire arm-PCR. TCRdb analysed the multiplex PCR reads with MiXCR anew, one entry per CDR3 protein. The profile shows roughly 200,000 distinct CDR3 sequences, over 40% of them singletons. The sequencing sample was made of glioma tissue, nonneoplastic brain tissue, or PBMCs (not recorded which). The receptors were gathered from a human donor with low-grade glioma or glioblastoma, undergoing nonglioma brain surgery, or in good health (not recorded which).

This clonotype was found many times. Here the CDR3 DNA reads TGTGCCAGCAGAGGGGGAGGCACTGAAGCTTTCTTT. Its translation is CASRGGGTEAFF. This chain joins TRBV12-3 or TRBV12-4 and TRBJ1-1; D is possibly TRBD1 (6 bases). The CDR3 loop spans 12 amino acids. With 6 bases removed from V and 4 bases from J, the gap between germline ends came to 9 bases.

As regards this clonotype: Possible read error: a much larger clone is one base away. The chain links TRBV12-3 or TRBV12-4 to TRBJ2-7, with D perhaps matching TRBD2 (6 bases). V lost 5 bases and J 7 bases, leaving 12 bases between the germline ends. The CDR3 spans 12 residues. CDR3 in amino acids: CASSPLEGEQYF. CDR3 DNA sequence: TGTGCCAGCAGTCCATTGGAGGGGGAGCAGTACTTC.

V is TRBV3-1 and J is TRBJ2-5; 7 bases match TRBD1. The germline CDR1 and CDR2 sequences are LGHDT and YNNKEL (reference sequence). The V gene end was trimmed by 5 bases and the J gene end by 1 base; junction bases not matched to a gene: 4. The CDR3 is 14 residues long. Here the CDR3 DNA reads TGTGCCAGCAGCTTCCACAGGGGCCAAGAGACCCAGTACTTC. Protein product: CASSFHRGQETQYF.

This clonotype came up once. This may come from a read error, since a much larger clone is one base off. The gene calls are TRBV6-1 and TRBJ2-5; D unclear. Germline CDR1 reads MNHNS; CDR2 reads SASEGT. The CDR3 has 15 residues. As DNA, the CDR3 is TGTGCCATCAGTGAGAACAAAATAGCCCAAGAGACCCAGTACTTC. Its protein is CAISENKIAQETQYF.

On this clonotype: A read error is possible here, since a much larger clone lies one base away. This chain links TRBV2 with TRBJ1-5; D possibly corresponds to TRBD1 (6 bases). The V gene's germline CDR1 is SNHLY and CDR2 FYNNEI. The CDR3 extends over 12 amino acids. The CDR3 sequence: CASSRGGEPRHF. The CDR3 DNA sequence: TGTGCCAGCAGTAGAGGGGGGGAGCCCCGGCATTTT.

This clonotype was detected many times. V gene TRBV11-1 combines with J gene TRBJ2-7, with TRBD2 as a possible D gene (6 bases). CDR1 and CDR2 (germline): SGHAT, FQDESV (reference sequence). The CDR3 spans 16 residues. Trimming took 2 bases from V and 3 from J, leaving 17 bases between them. The CDR3 is CASSLYALRDGYEQYF. As DNA, the CDR3 is TGTGCCAGCAGCTTATATGCCCTGCGGGATGGCTACGAGCAGTACTTC.

Many counts were recorded for this clonotype. The V and J genes are TRBV28 and TRBJ2-5; 12 positions match TRBD2. Germline-derived CDR1 and CDR2 are MDHEN and SYDVKM. The CDR3 has 15 amino acids. Germline trimming cut 6 bases from V and 3 bases from J; bases unmatched to any gene: 5. The CDR3 sequence: CASRDRLAGEETQYF. CDR3 DNA: TGTGCCAGCAGGGACCGACTAGCGGGAGAAGAGACCCAGTACTTC.

This clonotype came up a few times. This sequence joins TRBV2 and TRBJ2-7, with TRBD2 matching over 9 bases. The CDR3 sequence is 14 residues long. Germline lookup yields CDR1 SNHLY and CDR2 FYNNEI. V lost 7 bases, J lost 2 bases, and 6 bases stayed unmatched. The CDR3 region is CASTKLAGPYEQYF. CDR3 DNA: TGTGCCAGCACTAAACTAGCGGGTCCCTACGAGCAGTACTTC.

This clonotype showed up many times. This sequence joins TRBV10-3 and TRBJ1-6; unclear D gene. Germline loops: CDR1 ENHRY, CDR2 SYGVKD. The V end was cut by 3 bases, the J end by 10 bases, with 7 bases between. The CDR3 covers 12 residues. DNA for the CDR3: TGTGCCATCAGTGAACTCGAATCACCCCTCCACTTT. This encodes CAISELESPLHF.

This clonotype has at least ten counts. The chain links TRBV18 to TRBJ2-7, with 7 bases fitting TRBD2. Germline values: CDR1 KGHSH, CDR2 LQKENI. The V segment lost 3 bases and the J segment 7 bases; nucleotides outside the gene matches: 3. There are 12 residues in the CDR3. For the CDR3, the DNA is TGTGCCAGCTCACCCCTCGGGGGGGAGCAGTACTTC. Translating it yields CASSPLGGEQYF.

This clonotype appeared once. The chain couples TRBV19 to TRBJ2-2; 12 bases align to TRBD2. Trimming cost V 2 bases and J 0 bases; bases outside gene matches: 4. The CDR3 consists of 18 residues. Germline V gives CDR1 LNHDA, CDR2 SQIVND (reference sequence). The CDR3 nucleotides are TGTGCCAGTAGTATACGGCTAGCGGGAGGGTCGAACACCGGGGAGCTGTTTTTT. Translation: CASSIRLAGGSNTGELFF.

This rearrangement joins TRBV20-1 to TRBJ2-7, with a possible D match to TRBD2 (6 bases). Per the germline V gene, CDR1 is DFQATT and CDR2 is SNEGSKA (reference sequence). Trimming stripped 4 bases from V and 3 bases from J, with 16 bases between. The CDR3 totals 14 residues. CDR3: CSAISLATDYEQYF. In DNA form, the CDR3 reads TGCAGTGCTATTTCTCTAGCGACAGACTACGAGCAGTACTTC.

Many counts were recorded for this clonotype. The chain links TRBV19 to TRBJ2-2; D is uncertain. The germline gives CDR1 LNHDA, CDR2 SQIVND (reference sequence). V gave up 7 bases and J gave up 2 bases, with 11 bases separating them. The CDR3 is made up of 14 amino acids. The CDR3 bases are TGTGCCAGTATTAGGGCAGACAACACCGGGGAGCTGTTTTTT. Translating gives CASIRADNTGELFF.

At least ten counts were recorded for this clonotype. The chain has TRBV27 and TRBJ2-7, with TRBD2 matching 11 bases. The CDR3 extends over 14 amino acids. With V trimmed by 5 bases and J by 4 bases, 4 bases remained unmatched. Germline values: CDR1 MNHEY, CDR2 SMNVEV (reference sequence). CDR3 in amino acids: CASSPGTSGYEQYF. The CDR3 bases are TGTGCCAGCAGTCCCGGGACTAGCGGTTACGAGCAGTACTTC.

For this clonotype: A read error may account for a junction end that differs from germline. The CDR3 region is CAVSWRTTYTQYF. As DNA, the CDR3 is TGTGCCGTAAGCTGGAGGACCACATATACGCAGTATTTT. The chain carries TRBV15 and TRBJ2-3; perhaps TRBD2 as D (5 bases). Germline values: CDR1 LNHNV, CDR2 YYDKDF (reference sequence). This CDR3 is built from 13 residues.

This clonotype was observed at least ten times. The rearrangement joins TRBV28 to TRBJ2-1, with D maybe TRBD2 (6 bases). The V end was cut by 8 bases, the J end by 6 bases, with 20 bases between. The CDR3 is 15 residues long. Germline CDR1 is MDHEN and CDR2 is SYDVKM. The CDR3 spells CASQGGTPEGNEQFF. Written as DNA, the CDR3 is TGTGCCAGCCAGGGCGGGACTCCCGAGGGCAATGAGCAGTTCTTC.

The V call is TRBV2, the J call TRBJ2-3; D uncertain. The V gene's germline CDR1 is SNHLY and CDR2 FYNNEI. V dropped 8 bases and J dropped 3 bases, with 12 bases sitting between them. This CDR3 has 13 amino acids. The CDR3 DNA reads as TGTGCCAGCTCCGGAAAGGGAACAGATACGCAGTATTTT. This encodes CASSGKGTDTQYF. Supplemented by reference TRBV2 and TRBJ2-3, the full variable domain reads EPEVTQTPSHQVTQMGQEVILRCVPISNHLYFYWYRQILGQKVEFLVSFYNNEISEKSEIFDDQFSVERPDGSNFTLKIRSTKLEDSAMYFCASSGKGTDTQYFGPGTRLTVL.

With regard to this clonotype: A read error may explain this, as a much larger clone is one base away. J is TRBJ2-7 and V is TRBV6-1, with D uncertain. This CDR3 has 14 amino acids. CDR1 MNHNS and CDR2 SASEGT come from the germline V gene. The ends were cut back, 5 bases at V and 3 bases at J, with 14 bases in the middle. Here the CDR3 reads CASSFTNSLYEQYF. In DNA form, the CDR3 reads TGTGCCAGCAGTTTTACCAACTCCCTCTACGAGCAGTACTTC.

As regards this clonotype: With a much larger clone just one base away, this may be a read error. This sequence joins TRBV20-1 and TRBJ2-5; D may be TRBD2 (5 bases). CDR3 length: 12 amino acids. CDR1 is DFQATT, CDR2 SNEGSKA, per germline (reference sequence). Trimming pared 6 bases from V and 4 bases from J, leaving 12 bases between. The CDR3, as DNA: TGCAGTGCGGACGCGGGCAGAGAGACCCAGTACTTC. Translated: CSADAGRETQYF.

As for this clonotype: At one end the junction does not follow the germline gene, possibly because of a read error. The CDR3 reads CASRKTGQETKYF. CDR3 DNA sequence: TGTGCCAGCAGAAAGACAGGGCAAGAGACCAAGTACTTC. V is TRBV25-1 and J is TRBJ2-5; 7 positions match TRBD1. The CDR3 spans 13 residues. Per germline, CDR1 MGHDK and CDR2 SYGVNS.

A word on this clonotype: The junction does not match germline at one end; this may be a read error. This chain links TRBV15 with TRBJ2-3; no clear D. The CDR3 is 14 amino acids. Germline V gene sequence: CDR1 LNHNV, CDR2 YYDKDF (reference sequence). The chain's CDR3 is CDTSPRLNTDTQYF. The CDR3 nucleotides read TGTGACACCAGCCCACGACTGAACACAGATACGCAGTACTTT.

With respect to this clonotype: A single base separates this from a much larger clone, so it may be a read error. The rearrangement links TRBV28 to TRBJ2-7; perhaps TRBD1 as D (5 bases). The CDR3 runs 14 residues. Germline loops: CDR1 MDHEN, CDR2 SYDVKM. The CDR3 nucleotides are TGTCCCAGCAGTTTCCAGGGTATGGGGCACGAGCAGTACTTC. It codes for CPSSFQGMGHEQYF.

This clonotype was found a few times. The rearrangement uses TRBV14 and TRBJ2-7; D gene unclear. V lost 4 bases and J lost 5, with 15 bases in between. The length of the CDR3 is 14 residues. Germline lookup yields CDR1 SGHDN and CDR2 FVKESK. The CDR3 loop is CASSPIVWGDEQYF. The CDR3 DNA reads as TGTGCCAGCAGCCCAATAGTATGGGGTGACGAGCAGTACTTC.

A few counts support this clonotype. The rearrangement joins TRBV12-5 to TRBJ2-5; D is ambiguous. Germline V lookup: CDR1 LGHNT, CDR2 FRNRAP. There are 14 residues in the CDR3. The germline V and J ends were trimmed by 2 bases and 0 bases, with 7 bases remaining between them. The CDR3 DNA is TGTGCTAGTGGTTTGATTGGGGACCAAGAGACCCAGTACTTC. It translates to CASGLIGDQETQYF.

The CDR3 loop reads CASSLGQPKTEAFF. The CDR3 DNA sequence: TGTGCCAGCAGCTTGGGACAACCGAAGACTGAAGCTTTCTTT. V is TRBV5-4 and J is TRBJ1-1; D remains ambiguous. Germline V lookup: CDR1 SGHNT, CDR2 YYREEE (reference sequence). V was shortened by 0 bases and J by 5 bases, with 11 bases between the two germline ends. The CDR3 loop spans 14 amino acids.

The chain is built from TRBV11-2 and TRBJ1-3; D gene unclear. The germline CDR1 and CDR2 sequences are SGHAT and FQNNGV. Trimming removed 5 bases from V and 4 bases from J, with 15 bases in between. This CDR3 has 15 residues. CDR3 DNA sequence: TGTGCCAGCAGCGCTGACATGGATGCCGGAAACACCATATATTTT. Its protein product is CASSADMDAGNTIYF. Variable domain in full (rest from reference TRBV11-2 and TRBJ1-3): EAGVAQSPRYKIIEKRQSVAFWCNPISGHATLYWYQQILGQGPKLLIQFQNNGVVDDSQLPKDRFSAERLKGVDSTLKIQPAKLEDSAVYLCASSADMDAGNTIYFGEGSWLTVV.

The rearrangement joins TRBV29-1 to TRBJ2-5, with D perhaps assigned TRBD1 or TRBD2 (5 bases each). Trimming took off 7 bases at V and 5 bases at J, with 17 bases between the two ends. This CDR3 is built from 13 residues. Germline V gives CDR1 SQVTM, CDR2 ANQGSEA. The CDR3 spells CSAGDGAMETQYF. The CDR3 region has the DNA TGCAGCGCCGGGGACGGGGCGATGGAGACCCAGTACTTC.

The chain has TRBV28 and TRBJ1-5, with D perhaps matching TRBD1 (5 bases). This CDR3 region has 12 residues. Deletions cut 7 bases from V and 13 bases from J, with 17 bases between. The germline V gene encodes CDR1 MDHEN and CDR2 SYDVKM. The CDR3 nucleotides are TGTGCCAGCAATAGGGGTAATCAGACGCAGCATTTT. The encoded protein is CASNRGNQTQHF. Full variable domain (outside the CDR3, taken from reference TRBV28 and TRBJ1-5): DVKVTQSSRYLVKRTGEKVFLECVQDMDHENMFWYRQDPGLGLRLIYFSYDVKMKEKGDIPEGYSVSREKKERFSLILESASTNQTSMYLCASNRGNQTQHFGDGTRLSIL.

A remark on this clonotype: Given a much more abundant clone one base away, this may be a read error. The chain has TRBV24-1 and TRBJ1-2; TRBD1 is a possible D gene (5 bases). Trimming pared 3 bases from V and 3 bases from J, leaving 10 bases between. The CDR3 loop spans 14 amino acids. Germline CDR1 KGHDR, CDR2 SFDVKD. The CDR3 coding sequence is TGTGCCACCAGTGATCCCCGGGGACACTATGGCTACACCTTC. It translates to CATSDPRGHYGYTF.

In this sample, this clonotype turned up many times. V usage is TRBV12-3 or TRBV12-4 and J usage is TRBJ2-3; D is uncertain. CDR3 size: 11 residues. The V gene lost 3 bases and the J gene lost 4 bases, with 2 bases spanning the gap. This chain's CDR3 is CASSFADTQYF. The DNA for the CDR3 is TGTGCCAGCAGTTTTGCAGATACGCAGTATTTT.